This is a list of T cell receptor beta chains from one sample in a study of cytomegalovirus exposure and HLA in healthy donors. Some clones are missing from TCRdb's copy, which holds only in-frame ones; the method was immunoSEQ multiplex PCR. There are some 70,000 clones in the sample; under 85% occur only once, and 5% lies in the top ten. Material for sequencing was PBMCs. These receptor sequences come from a male donor in good health and CMV-seropositive. Each CDR3 is given with its conserved first and last residue. The D gene is left open where the match is weak. Clone size, where shown, is once, few, many, or a class for clones that have expanded.

abundance: NA; d_gene: NA; j_gene: TRBJ1-2; v_gene: TRBV15; CDR3aa: CATSRDQTNYGYTF; CDR3nt: TGTGCCACCAGCAGAGATCAGACTAACTATGGCTACACCTTC
abundance: NA; d_gene: NA; j_gene: TRBJ2-2; v_gene: TRBV5-6; CDR3aa: CASSFSGVTGELFF; CDR3nt: TGTGCCAGCAGCTTCTCAGGGGTGACCGGGGAGCTGTTTTTT
abundance: NA; d_gene: TRBD2; j_gene: TRBJ2-3; v_gene: TRBV7-6; CDR3aa: CASSLSGGAEDTQYF; CDR3nt: TGTGCCAGCAGCCTGAGCGGGGGGGCCGAAGATACGCAGTATTTT
abundance: NA; d_gene: TRBD1; j_gene: TRBJ1-4; v_gene: TRBV6-5; CDR3aa: CASSYSTGPHEKLFF; CDR3nt: TGTGCCAGCAGTTACTCGACAGGGCCTCATGAAAAACTGTTTTTT
abundance: NA; d_gene: TRBD1; j_gene: TRBJ1-5; v_gene: TRBV4-2; CDR3aa: CASSQDRDREGQPQHF; CDR3nt: TGTGCCAGCAGCCAAGATAGGGACAGGGAGGGTCAGCCCCAGCATTTT
abundance: NA; d_gene: NA; j_gene: TRBJ2-2; v_gene: TRBV9; CDR3aa: CASSDRTTQNTGELFF; CDR3nt: TGTGCCAGCAGCGACCGAACGACACAGAACACCGGGGAGCTGTTTTTT
abundance: NA; d_gene: TRBD1; j_gene: TRBJ2-7; v_gene: TRBV7-2; CDR3aa: CASAGDRAHEQYF; CDR3nt: TGTGCCAGCGCTGGGGACAGGGCTCACGAGCAGTACTTC
abundance: once; d_gene: TRBD1; j_gene: TRBJ1-4; v_gene: TRBV19; CDR3aa: CASSTPDRGATNEKLFF; CDR3nt: TGTGCCAGTAGTACCCCGGACAGGGGTGCAACTAATGAAAAACTGTTTTTT
abundance: NA; d_gene: TRBD1; j_gene: TRBJ1-6; v_gene: TRBV11-2; CDR3aa: CASSLVGTGNNSPLHF; CDR3nt: TGTGCCAGCAGCTTAGTTGGGACAGGGAACAATTCACCCCTCCACTTT
abundance: NA; d_gene: NA; j_gene: TRBJ1-2; v_gene: TRBV7-9; CDR3aa: CASSFLVYGYTF; CDR3nt: TGTGCCAGCAGCTTCCTTGTCTATGGCTACACCTTC
abundance: NA; d_gene: NA; j_gene: TRBJ1-5; v_gene: TRBV6-5; CDR3aa: CASSYSFDQPQHF; CDR3nt: TGTGCCAGCAGTTACTCGTTCGATCAGCCCCAGCATTTT
abundance: NA; d_gene: TRBD1; j_gene: TRBJ1-2; v_gene: TRBV18; CDR3aa: CASSPGQTYGYTF; CDR3nt: TGTGCCAGCTCACCGGGACAGACTTATGGCTACACCTTC
abundance: NA; d_gene: NA; j_gene: TRBJ2-7; v_gene: TRBV2; CDR3aa: CASSEPYNTHGGGEQYF; CDR3nt: TGTGCCAGCAGTGAACCTTATAATACCCACGGGGGAGGCGAGCAGTACTTC
abundance: NA; d_gene: TRBD1; j_gene: TRBJ2-7; v_gene: TRBV4-1; CDR3aa: CASSPGQGVWEQYF; CDR3nt: TGCGCCAGCAGCCCTGGACAGGGAGTATGGGAGCAGTACTTC
abundance: NA; d_gene: TRBD1; j_gene: TRBJ2-7; v_gene: TRBV18; CDR3aa: CASSPRTGSYEQYF; CDR3nt: TGTGCCAGCTCACCCAGGACAGGATCCTACGAGCAGTACTTC
abundance: NA; d_gene: TRBD1; j_gene: TRBJ2-7; v_gene: TRBV6-5; CDR3aa: CASSSPDRAYEQYF; CDR3nt: TGTGCCAGCAGTTCCCCAGACAGGGCCTACGAGCAGTACTTC
abundance: NA; d_gene: NA; j_gene: TRBJ1-4; v_gene: TRBV25-1; CDR3aa: CASSGVGRGRTTNEKLFF; CDR3nt: TGTGCCAGCAGTGGAGTAGGTCGGGGTCGAACAACTAATGAAAAACTGTTTTTT
abundance: NA; d_gene: TRBD1; j_gene: TRBJ2-1; v_gene: TRBV29-1; CDR3aa: CSVRQGWDEQFF; CDR3nt: TGCAGCGTGCGACAGGGGTGGGATGAGCAGTTCTTC
abundance: NA; d_gene: TRBD2; j_gene: TRBJ2-3; v_gene: TRBV7-6; CDR3aa: CASSGLAVADTQYF; CDR3nt: TGTGCCAGCAGCGGACTAGCGGTAGCAGATACGCAGTATTTT
abundance: NA; d_gene: TRBD1; j_gene: TRBJ1-1; v_gene: TRBV5-6; CDR3aa: CASSTDRGLGTEAFF; CDR3nt: TGTGCCAGCAGCACCGACAGGGGCTTGGGCACTGAAGCTTTCTTT
abundance: NA; d_gene: NA; j_gene: TRBJ2-6; v_gene: TRBV7-2; CDR3aa: CASSLVVVGANVLTF; CDR3nt: TGTGCCAGCAGCTTAGTCGTAGTCGGGGCCAACGTCCTGACTTTC
abundance: NA; d_gene: NA; j_gene: TRBJ1-3; v_gene: TRBV29-1; CDR3aa: CSANTWTVHSGNTIYF; CDR3nt: TGCAGCGCAAATACTTGGACAGTCCACTCTGGAAACACCATATATTTT
abundance: NA; d_gene: NA; j_gene: TRBJ1-2; v_gene: TRBV19; CDR3aa: CASSINQGTSNYGYTF; CDR3nt: TGTGCCAGTAGTATAAATCAGGGAACATCTAACTATGGCTACACCTTC
abundance: once; d_gene: NA; j_gene: TRBJ2-7; v_gene: TRBV4-2; CDR3aa: CASSQDPTGDVSYEQYF; CDR3nt: TGTGCCAGCAGCCAAGATCCGACAGGTGATGTCTCCTACGAGCAGTACTTC
abundance: NA; d_gene: TRBD1; j_gene: TRBJ2-1; v_gene: TRBV15; CDR3aa: CATSRDKTGDVEQFF; CDR3nt: TGTGCCACCAGCAGAGATAAAACAGGGGATGTCGAGCAGTTCTTC